This T cell receptor (beta chain) was obtained from a study of T cell repertoires in cytomegalovirus infection. This clonotype was recorded once. Antigen unknown. The study's findings and limits: The response measured ex vivo was dominated by TCR beta clonotypes (HLA-C-restricted and CMV-specific).

TCRdb analysed the reads with MiXCR anew, one entry per CDR3 protein. The sample has 100,000 to 150,000 distinct CDR3 sequences; about 32% are singletons. The CDR3 has 18 amino acids. V lost 6 bases, J lost 5 bases, and 31 bases lay in between. The germline CDR1 and CDR2 sequences are DFQATT and SNEGSKA (reference sequence). This specimen was CD8+ T cells from cultured PBMCs, taken from culture after CMV antigen stimulation. This receptor was taken from a human donor in good health (CMV status not recorded). Some clones in this sample may be carry-over from other donors' samples. The rearrangement links TRBV20-1 to TRBJ1-1; D unresolved. The chain's CDR3 is CSANPLETSKPSDTEAFF. Here the CDR3 DNA reads TGCAGTGCCAATCCCCTAGAGACCAGTAAACCGTCCGATACTGAAGCTTTCTTT.